The source of this TCR beta chain is a study of shared clonotypes between healthy human individuals. In the source study's methods: For the immunoSEQ data, sequences were junction-only without quality scores, so filtering differed. Measured with immunoSEQ multiplex PCR; TCRdb has only the in-frame clones, and not every one. V and J calls and clone size come straight from that table; D and trimming were deduced from the DNA. The profile shows fewer than 1.8 million clones, less than 99% of them singletons. Sequencing was carried out using naive CD4+ T cells sorted from blood. Subset defined: CD45RA+ positively selected. This receptor was obtained from a man aged 25-45 years in good health.

CDR3 loop: CASSSVLGAGGVGEQYF. The CDR3 DNA reads as TGTGCCAGCAGCTCAGTCTTGGGGGCAGGGGGCGTGGGCGAGCAGTACTTC. J is TRBJ2-7 and V is TRBV7-8; 8 bases map to TRBD1. CDR3 length: 17 residues. Germline CDR1 SGHVS, CDR2 FQNEAQ. V was clipped by 4 bases and J by 6 bases; unmatched bases: 17.